What follows are 5 T cell receptor beta chains derived from one specimen sequenced in a study of Graves' ophthalmopathy and Graves' hyperthyroidism. Using RNA transcripts, the TCR beta CDR3 regions were amplified. Second-round multiplex PCR came after a first-round RT-PCR that employed HTBI primers. Using its own MiXCR run on the multiplex PCR reads, TCRdb lists one record per CDR3 protein. The data show 600,000 to 950,000 distinct CDR3 sequences, roughly two fifths seen once. Material for sequencing was peripheral blood. The receptor set was obtained from an adult man with Graves' ophthalmopathy.

This clonotype has at least ten counts. The chain couples TRBV7-3 to TRBJ1-1; D is possibly TRBD1 (6 bases). The CDR3 spans 13 residues. Germline V gene data show CDR1 as SGHTA and CDR2 as FQGTGA. V was cut by 5 bases and J by 4 bases, with 11 bases left in between. The CDR3 bases are TGTGCCAGCAGCGCTACAGGGATCACTGAAGCTTTCTTT. It yields the protein CASSATGITEAFF.

This chain connects TRBV7-9 to TRBJ2-7; unclear D gene. Trimming cost V 6 bases and J 0 bases, with 18 bases left between them. CDR1 is SEHNR, CDR2 FQNEAQ, per germline (reference sequence). The CDR3 is 16 residues long. CDR3 bases: TGTGCCAGCAGTGCCGGACGGGCGCTGAGCTCCTACGAGCAGTACTTC. This translates into CASSAGRALSSYEQYF.

On this clonotype: This may stem from a read error, because a much larger clone lies one nucleotide away. The chain employs TRBV15 and TRBJ2-5, with 8 bases lining up with TRBD1. The CDR3 consists of 15 residues. The germline CDR1 and CDR2 sequences are LNHNV and YYDKDF (reference sequence). CDR3 in amino acids: CATSRDQGAGETRYF. The CDR3 bases are TGTGCCACCAGCAGAGATCAGGGGGCAGGAGAGACCCGGTACTTC.

The V call is TRBV20-1, the J call TRBJ2-7; the D gene is possibly TRBD1 (5 bases). Between the trimmed V and J ends, which lost 4 bases and 0 bases, there was a span of 13 bases. CDR1 DFQATT and CDR2 SNEGSKA come from the germline V gene (reference sequence). The CDR3 has 14 amino acids. The CDR3 DNA reads as TGCAGTGCTACCGCCGACAGTTTCTCCTACGAGCAGTACTTC. This gives the protein CSATADSFSYEQYF.

Many counts were recorded for this clonotype. This chain connects TRBV10-2 to TRBJ1-5; TRBD1 agrees at 8 bases. Germline V CDR1 and CDR2: WSHSY, SAAADI. The CDR3 is made up of 15 amino acids. V lost 2 bases and J lost 4; bases outside the gene matches: 4. CDR3 loop: CASSERQGSNQPQHF. The CDR3 DNA reads TGCGCCAGCAGTGAGCGACAGGGGTCTAATCAGCCCCAGCATTTT.